This record covers a single TCR beta chain. Participant age was roughly 18 to 95 years, and participants resided in roughly 24 US areas. These data come from a study of blood T cell repertoires in COVID-19. Study at large: The analysed material was cDNA or gDNA that came from T cells, B-cell-depleted T cells, or PBMCs.

Per the original methods: Using reference gene primer amplification, nucleated cell counts were estimated. Repertoires were generated with immunoSEQ multiplex PCR, while TCRdb's copy carries only in-frame clones and drops some. V and J calls plus clone size are reproduced from that table; the DNA served to infer D and trimming. The table has some 300,000 clones, around nine tenths seen once. CDR3 length: 14 amino acids. V was trimmed by 4 bases and J by 0 bases, leaving 11 bases between them. The germline gives CDR1 SGHDT, CDR2 YYEEEE. This receptor was identified in a woman between 50 and 59 years old who had been exposed to COVID-19. What was sequenced was PBMCs or T cells enriched from blood (not recorded which). V and J are TRBV5-6 and TRBJ2-7, with a weak D call TRBD1 (5 bases). CDR3 protein: CASSLIDSSYEQYF. As DNA, the CDR3 is TGTGCCAGCAGCCTTATTGACAGCTCCTACGAGCAGTACTTC.